These 6 T cell receptor beta chains originate from one sample sequenced in a study of metastatic and nonmetastatic thyroid tumors. TCRdb reprocessed the PCR reads using MiXCR. The repertoire includes 20,000 to 30,000 clones, 13% of them detected once, and roughly an eighth sits in the top ten. Each patient went into thyroid surgery without having received any treatment. Sequenced sample: blood. Every receptor here comes from a female donor with papillary thyroid cancer or a benign thyroid nodule (not recorded which). Some clones in this sample may be carry-over from other donors' samples.

V is TRBV30 and J is TRBJ2-7; D is possibly TRBD2 (5 bases). Germline assignment: CDR1 GTSNPN and CDR2 SVGIG (reference sequence). V lost 2 bases and J 3 bases, leaving 8 bases between the germline ends. The CDR3 is 12 amino acids. The CDR3 DNA follows: TGTGCCTGGAGTCCTAGCTTCTACGAGCAGTACTTC. Translating gives CAWSPSFYEQYF.

V gene TRBV9 combines with J gene TRBJ2-7; 8 nucleotides match TRBD1. CDR3 length: 15 residues. Looked up from germline, CDR1 is SGDLS and CDR2 is YYNGEE. Trimming took 0 bases from V and 5 from J; bases not matched to a gene: 7. The CDR3 DNA reads as TGTGCCAGCAGCGTAGGTCTAGGACAGGGCCACGAGCAGTACTTC. Translating it yields CASSVGLGQGHEQYF.

This clone occurred many times. The J gene is TRBJ2-3, the V gene TRBV6-5; tentative D call: TRBD1 (5 bases). The CDR3 is made up of 18 amino acids. In germline, CDR1 is MNHEY, CDR2 SVGAGI. V lost 0 bases, J lost 0 bases, and 16 bases lay in between. The CDR3 coding sequence is TGTGCCAGCAGTTACTCGAGTCCCCCAGGGTGGAGCACAGATACGCAGTATTTT. This codes for CASSYSSPPGWSTDTQYF.

This clone occurred many times. V usage is TRBV20-1 and J usage is TRBJ2-2; D uncertain. The CDR3 sequence is 13 residues long. Looked up from germline, CDR1 is DFQATT and CDR2 is SNEGSKA (reference sequence). The V gene lost 1 base and the J gene lost 1 base, with 4 bases spanning the gap. In DNA form, the CDR3 reads TGCAGTGCTAGAGCTCGGAACACCGGGGAGCTGTTTTTT. This encodes CSARARNTGELFF.

In this sample, this clone turned up many times. This rearrangement joins TRBV2 to TRBJ2-5; 8 nucleotides match TRBD1. This CDR3 region has 17 residues. Germline CDR1 SNHLY, CDR2 FYNNEI. V trimming: 6 bases; J trimming: 5 bases; junction bases outside the gene matches: 17. DNA for the CDR3: TGTGCCAGCAGCAAAAGACCCCCGGGACAGGTATTGGAGACCCAGTACTTC. Its protein is CASSKRPPGQVLETQYF.

This clone was detected only a few times. The CDR3, as DNA: TGTGCCAGCAGCTTAGTGGGACAGGGGTACGATGAGCAGTTCTTC. Its translation: CASSLVGQGYDEQFF. The chain recombines TRBV28 with TRBJ2-1; 10 nucleotides match TRBD1. Germline V gene sequence: CDR1 MDHEN, CDR2 SYDVKM. This CDR3 comprises 15 residues. The ends lost 6 bases at V and 8 bases at J; junction bases unmatched: 10.